These 20 T cell receptor beta chains were all obtained from the same sample, sequenced in a study of shared clonotypes between healthy human individuals. Clones were sequenced by immunoSEQ multiplex PCR, and TCRdb holds only the in-frame ones, with some missing. The sample lists 2 million to 3 million clones; 93% were seen once. Input material: naive CD4+ T cells from PBMCs. Subset here: CD45RA+ positively selected. The receptors come from a man younger than 35 in good health. Some clones in this sample may be carry-over from other donors' samples.

V usage is TRBV27 and J usage is TRBJ2-1; D could derive from TRBD1 or TRBD2 (5 bases each). The germline CDR1 and CDR2 sequences are MNHEY and SMNVEV (reference sequence). This CDR3 region has 15 residues. Trimming removed 3 bases at V and 4 bases at J, with 13 bases between. In DNA, the CDR3 is TGTGCCAGCAGTTTGGGACCGACAGAATACAATGAGCAGTTCTTC. It codes for CASSLGPTEYNEQFF.

The DNA of the CDR3 is TGTGCCAGCAGCCTAACGCGGGATGCAAAACTGTTTTTT. Translation gives CASSLTRDAKLFF. The chain employs TRBV11-1 and TRBJ1-4, with D unresolved. This CDR3 spans 13 amino acids. Germline loops: CDR1 SGHAT, CDR2 FQDESV (reference sequence). V lost 5 bases, J lost 10 bases, and 14 bases lay in between.

The chain employs TRBV28 and TRBJ2-3; no definite D call. CDR3 length: 13 amino acids. V was clipped by 5 bases and J by 2 bases, with 8 bases between them. Germline CDR1 is MDHEN and CDR2 is SYDVKM. CDR3 bases: TGTGCCAGCAGTACACCGAACACAGATACGCAGTATTTT. It codes for CASSTPNTDTQYF.

A single count supports this clone. This rearrangement joins TRBV28 to TRBJ2-7; TRBD1 aligns across 8 bases. The CDR3 covers 14 residues. J was trimmed by 4 bases and V by 6 bases; bases with no gene match: 8. Germline loops: CDR1 MDHEN, CDR2 SYDVKM. The CDR3 sequence is CASSRGQGGYEQYF. CDR3 DNA: TGTGCCAGCAGCCGAGGACAGGGTGGGTACGAGCAGTACTTC.

The chain couples TRBV30 to TRBJ2-7, with D perhaps given as TRBD1 or TRBD2 (7 bases each). Trimming stripped 6 bases from V and 5 bases from J, with 26 bases between. This CDR3 is 16 amino acids long. Germline V CDR1 and CDR2: GTSNPN, SVGIG (reference sequence). CDR3: CACLRGRGPGFNEQYF. The DNA of the CDR3 is TGTGCCTGTCTCCGAGGGAGGGGGCCCGGGTTTAACGAGCAGTACTTC.

Turning to this clone: Different DNA sequences within this sample yield the same CDR3. The V and J genes are TRBV18 and TRBJ2-7; no reliable D call. Trimming took off 5 bases at V and 1 base at J, with 12 bases between the two ends. The CDR3 sequence is 14 residues long. CDR1 KGHSH and CDR2 LQKENI come from the germline V gene. This chain's CDR3 is CASSSGRRSYEQYF. As DNA, the CDR3 is TGTGCCAGCTCATCCGGACGGCGGTCCTACGAGCAGTACTTC.

Concerning this clone: This sample also contains other DNA sequences that code for the same CDR3. V and J are TRBV5-4 and TRBJ2-7; no definite D call. CDR1 SGHNT and CDR2 YYREEE come from the germline V gene (reference sequence). This CDR3 has 13 amino acids. Between the trimmed V and J ends, which lost 0 bases and 4 bases, there was a span of 8 bases. The CDR3 spells CASSLEQRYEQYF. DNA for the CDR3: TGTGCCAGCAGCTTGGAACAGCGTTACGAGCAGTACTTC.

This clone was detected only once. V and J are TRBV2 and TRBJ1-5; the D gene is possibly TRBD1 (5 bases). V was trimmed by 4 bases and J by 4 bases, leaving 11 bases between them. There are 14 residues in the CDR3. CDR1 SNHLY and CDR2 FYNNEI come from the germline V gene. The CDR3 protein is CASSGAQGNQPQHF. The CDR3 DNA follows: TGTGCCAGCAGTGGGGCTCAGGGTAATCAGCCCCAGCATTTT.

The chain joins TRBV29-1 to TRBJ2-3; 10 nucleotides line up with TRBD2. In germline, CDR1 is SQVTM, CDR2 ANQGSEA. Germline trimming cut 4 bases from V and 10 bases from J; bases unmatched to any gene: 8. CDR3 length: 13 amino acids. The CDR3 DNA follows: TGCAGCGTTGGGGCTAGCGGGAGTTTTTCGCAGTATTTT. The encoded protein is CSVGASGSFSQYF.

This clone was picked up a small number of times. The chain carries TRBV28 and TRBJ1-1; 9 bases match TRBD1. V gave up 1 base and J gave up 5 bases; unmatched junction bases: 2. The CDR3 is made up of 14 amino acids. Germline CDR1 and CDR2: MDHEN and SYDVKM. CDR3 nucleotides: TGTGCCAGCAGTTTATTGGGACAGGGAACTGAAGCTTTCTTT. This gives the protein CASSLLGQGTEAFF.

CDR3 in DNA: TGTGCCAGCAGCAGACTAGATTCCTACGAGCAGTACTTC. It specifies CASSRLDSYEQYF. The chain combines TRBV25-1 with TRBJ2-7; D may be TRBD2 (6 bases). V lost 6 bases, J lost 1 base, and 10 bases lay in between. The CDR3 extends over 13 amino acids. Germline V lookup: CDR1 MGHDK, CDR2 SYGVNS.

V is TRBV2 and J is TRBJ1-1, with a possible D match to TRBD1 (5 bases). Germline CDR1 reads SNHLY; CDR2 reads FYNNEI. CDR3 size: 15 residues. Deletions cut 9 bases from V and 0 bases from J, with 17 bases between. The CDR3 DNA sequence: TGTGCCAGTCCGAGGCCAGGGAAAATGAACACTGAAGCTTTCTTT. Protein product: CASPRPGKMNTEAFF.

The chain joins TRBV9 to TRBJ1-5; D perhaps matches TRBD1 (6 bases). Germline CDR1 and CDR2: SGDLS and YYNGEE. The length of the CDR3 is 15 residues. Trimming stripped 2 bases from V and 2 bases from J, with 11 bases between. The CDR3 region is CASSVSGGGNQPQHF. Written as DNA, the CDR3 is TGTGCCAGCAGCGTCTCGGGGGGCGGCAATCAGCCCCAGCATTTT. Full variable domain (rest looked up from reference TRBV9 and TRBJ1-5): DSGVTQTPKHLITATGQRVTLRCSPRSGDLSVYWYQQSLDQGLQFLIQYYNGEERAKGNILERFSAQQFPDLHSELNLSSLELGDSALYFCASSVSGGGNQPQHFGDGTRLSIL.

This clone was seen just once. This chain joins TRBV19 and TRBJ2-7, with D possibly being TRBD2 (6 bases). CDR1 LNHDA and CDR2 SQIVND come from the germline V gene (reference sequence). V lost 5 bases and J lost 2, with 13 bases in between. This CDR3 is built from 14 residues. The CDR3 DNA sequence: TGTGCCAGTAGTGCCGTGGGAGGACCCTACGAGCAGTACTTC. Translation gives CASSAVGGPYEQYF.

V is TRBV5-1 and J is TRBJ2-3; D uncertain. Germline loops: CDR1 SGHRS, CDR2 YFSETQ. The V gene lost 4 bases and the J gene lost 2 bases, with 14 bases spanning the gap. The CDR3 is 15 residues long. The CDR3 sequence: CASSRAPVNTDTQYF. CDR3 nucleotide sequence: TGCGCCAGCAGCCGGGCCCCAGTAAACACAGATACGCAGTATTTT.

This chain links TRBV15 with TRBJ2-5, with a possible D match to TRBD2 (5 bases). The germline V gene has CDR1 LNHNV and CDR2 YYDKDF (reference sequence). Trimming stripped 2 bases from V and 4 bases from J, with 17 bases between. This CDR3 spans 16 amino acids. The CDR3 sequence is CATSRTARFGGETQYF. CDR3 coding DNA: TGTGCCACCAGCAGAACCGCTCGATTCGGAGGAGAGACCCAGTACTTC.

The chain uses TRBV30 and TRBJ1-1, with D uncertain. The CDR3 spans 13 residues. V lost 3 bases and J 2 bases, leaving 10 bases between the germline ends. The germline gives CDR1 GTSNPN, CDR2 SVGIG (reference sequence). DNA of the CDR3: TGTGCCTGGAGCAAAGGAGTTAACACTGAAGCTTTCTTT. Translated: CAWSKGVNTEAFF.

J is TRBJ1-2 and V is TRBV6-6, with D possibly TRBD1 on 5 matching bases. Trimming left V 8 bases short and J 1 base short, with 11 bases between. From germline, CDR1 is MNHNY and CDR2 SVGAGI (reference sequence). The CDR3 covers 13 residues. CDR3 nucleotide sequence: TGTGCCAGCCGGCAGGGACTTAACTATGGCTACACCTTC. This translates into CASRQGLNYGYTF.

The rearrangement uses TRBV6-1 and TRBJ2-7; 9 nucleotides match TRBD1. The CDR3 length is 15 residues. Unmatched junction bases numbered 5, after V lost 5 bases and J lost 0 bases. CDR1 is MNHNS and CDR2 is SASEGT in the germline V gene. CDR3: CASSFPGQGSYEQYF. CDR3 in DNA: TGTGCCAGCAGTTTTCCGGGACAGGGCTCCTACGAGCAGTACTTC.

The chain employs TRBV7-2 and TRBJ1-5; D remains ambiguous. The CDR3 spans 16 residues. Trimming stripped 7 bases from V and 3 bases from J, with 19 bases between. CDR1 is SGHTA, CDR2 FQGNSA, per germline. The DNA for the CDR3 is TGTGCCAGCAACCAGCAGGCAGGACGTTACAATCAGCCCCAGCATTTT. It yields the protein CASNQQAGRYNQPQHF.